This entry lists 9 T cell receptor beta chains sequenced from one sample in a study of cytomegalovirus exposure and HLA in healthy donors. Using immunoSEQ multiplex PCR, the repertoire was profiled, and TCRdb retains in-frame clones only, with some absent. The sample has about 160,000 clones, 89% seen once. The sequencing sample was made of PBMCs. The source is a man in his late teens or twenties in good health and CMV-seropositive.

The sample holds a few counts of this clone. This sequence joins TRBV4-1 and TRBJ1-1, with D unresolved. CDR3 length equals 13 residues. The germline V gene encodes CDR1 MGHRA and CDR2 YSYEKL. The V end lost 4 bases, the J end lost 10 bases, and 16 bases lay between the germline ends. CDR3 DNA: TGCGCCAGCAGCCCGTTAGACCCCCCGGGAGCTTTCTTT. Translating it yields CASSPLDPPGAFF.

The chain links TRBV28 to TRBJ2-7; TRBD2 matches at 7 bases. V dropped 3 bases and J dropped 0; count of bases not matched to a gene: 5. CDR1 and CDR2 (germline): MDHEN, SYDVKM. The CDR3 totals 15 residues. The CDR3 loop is CASSFSGMTSYEQYF. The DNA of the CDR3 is TGTGCCAGCAGTTTCAGCGGGATGACCTCCTACGAGCAGTACTTC.

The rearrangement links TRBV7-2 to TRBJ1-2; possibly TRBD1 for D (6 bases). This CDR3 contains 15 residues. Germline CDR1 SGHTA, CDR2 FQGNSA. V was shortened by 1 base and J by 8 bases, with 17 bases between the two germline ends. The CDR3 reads CASSLERPPRGGYTF. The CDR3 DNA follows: TGTGCCAGCAGCTTAGAGAGGCCACCCAGGGGCGGCTACACCTTC.

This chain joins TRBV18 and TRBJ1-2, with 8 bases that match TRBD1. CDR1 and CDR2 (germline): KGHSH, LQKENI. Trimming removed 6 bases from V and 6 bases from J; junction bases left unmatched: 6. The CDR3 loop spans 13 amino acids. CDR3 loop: CASSLTGVDGYTF. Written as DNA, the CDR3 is TGTGCCAGCTCGCTGACAGGGGTGGATGGCTACACCTTC. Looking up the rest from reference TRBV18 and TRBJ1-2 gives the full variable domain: NAGVMQNPRHLVRRRGQEARLRCSPMKGHSHVYWYRQLPEEGLKFMVYLQKENIIDESGMPKERFSAEFPKEGPSILRIQQVVRGDSAAYFCASSLTGVDGYTFGSGTRLTVV.

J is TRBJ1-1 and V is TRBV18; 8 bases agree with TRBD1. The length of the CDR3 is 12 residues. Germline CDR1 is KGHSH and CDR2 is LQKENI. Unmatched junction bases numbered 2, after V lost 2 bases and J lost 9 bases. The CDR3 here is CASSPDRGKAFF. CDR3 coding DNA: TGTGCCAGCTCACCAGACAGGGGAAAAGCTTTCTTT.

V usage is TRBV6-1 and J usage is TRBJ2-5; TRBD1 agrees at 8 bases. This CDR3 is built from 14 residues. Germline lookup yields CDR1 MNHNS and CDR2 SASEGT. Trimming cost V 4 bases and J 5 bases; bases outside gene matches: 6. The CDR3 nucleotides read TGTGCCAGCAGTGGGCTGACAGGGGTGGAGACCCAGTACTTC. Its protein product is CASSGLTGVETQYF.

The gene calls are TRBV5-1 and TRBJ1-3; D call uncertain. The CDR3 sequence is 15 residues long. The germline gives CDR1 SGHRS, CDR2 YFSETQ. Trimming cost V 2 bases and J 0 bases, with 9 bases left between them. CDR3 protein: CASSFGSGSGNTIYF. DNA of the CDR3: TGCGCCAGCAGCTTCGGGTCCGGCTCTGGAAACACCATATATTTT.

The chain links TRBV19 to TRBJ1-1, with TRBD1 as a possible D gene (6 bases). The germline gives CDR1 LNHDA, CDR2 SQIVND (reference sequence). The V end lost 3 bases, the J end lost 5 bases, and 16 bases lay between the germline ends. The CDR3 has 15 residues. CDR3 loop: CASSMGGARFTEAFF. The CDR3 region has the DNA TGTGCCAGTAGTATGGGGGGGGCGCGTTTTACTGAAGCTTTCTTT.

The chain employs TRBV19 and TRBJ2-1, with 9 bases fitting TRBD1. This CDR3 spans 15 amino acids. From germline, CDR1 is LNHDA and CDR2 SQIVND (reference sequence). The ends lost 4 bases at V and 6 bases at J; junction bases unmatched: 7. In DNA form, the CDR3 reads TGTGCCAGTAGTACACAGACAGGGGGGTTCAATGAGCAGTTCTTC. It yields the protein CASSTQTGGFNEQFF.